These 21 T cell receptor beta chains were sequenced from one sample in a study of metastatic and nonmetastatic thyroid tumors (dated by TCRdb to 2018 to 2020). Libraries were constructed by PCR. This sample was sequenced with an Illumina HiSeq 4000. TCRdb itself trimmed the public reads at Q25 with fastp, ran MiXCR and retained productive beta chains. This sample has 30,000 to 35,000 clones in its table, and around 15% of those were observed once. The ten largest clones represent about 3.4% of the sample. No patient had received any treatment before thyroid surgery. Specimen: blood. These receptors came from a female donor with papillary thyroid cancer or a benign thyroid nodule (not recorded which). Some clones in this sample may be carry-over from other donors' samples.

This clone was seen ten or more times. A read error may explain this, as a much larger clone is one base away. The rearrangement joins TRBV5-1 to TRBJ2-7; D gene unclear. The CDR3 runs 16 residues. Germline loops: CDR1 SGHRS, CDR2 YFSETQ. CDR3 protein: CASSSSVGGLSYEQCF. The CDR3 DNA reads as TGCGCCAGCAGCTCTAGTGTCGGCGGCCTCTCCTACGAGCAGTGCTTC.

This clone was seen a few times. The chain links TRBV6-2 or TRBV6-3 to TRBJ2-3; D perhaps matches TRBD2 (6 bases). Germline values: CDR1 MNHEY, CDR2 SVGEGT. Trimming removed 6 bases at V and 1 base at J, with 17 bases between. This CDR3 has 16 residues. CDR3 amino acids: CASSLGAGWCTDTQYF. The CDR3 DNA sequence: TGTGCCAGCAGCCTCGGCGCGGGGTGGTGCACAGATACGCAGTATTTT.

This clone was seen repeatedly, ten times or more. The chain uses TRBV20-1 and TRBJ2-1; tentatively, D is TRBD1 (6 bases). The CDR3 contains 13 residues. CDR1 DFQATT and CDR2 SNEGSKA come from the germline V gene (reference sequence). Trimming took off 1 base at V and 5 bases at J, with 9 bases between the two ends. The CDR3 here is CSARGGRDNEQFF. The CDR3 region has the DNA TGCAGTGCTAGAGGGGGGCGGGACAATGAGCAGTTCTTC.

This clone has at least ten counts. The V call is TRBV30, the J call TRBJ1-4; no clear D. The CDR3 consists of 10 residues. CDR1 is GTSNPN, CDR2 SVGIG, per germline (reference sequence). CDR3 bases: TGTGCTGGGGAGGAGGAAAAACTGTTTTTT. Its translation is CAGEEEKLFF.

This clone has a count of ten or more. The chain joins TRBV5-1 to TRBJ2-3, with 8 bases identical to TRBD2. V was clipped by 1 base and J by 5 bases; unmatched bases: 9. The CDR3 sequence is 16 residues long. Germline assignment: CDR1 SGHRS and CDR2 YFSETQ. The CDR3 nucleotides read TGCGCCAGCAGCTTGTGGCGGGAGGCTCAGGGAGATACGCAGTATTTT. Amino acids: CASSLWREAQGDTQYF.

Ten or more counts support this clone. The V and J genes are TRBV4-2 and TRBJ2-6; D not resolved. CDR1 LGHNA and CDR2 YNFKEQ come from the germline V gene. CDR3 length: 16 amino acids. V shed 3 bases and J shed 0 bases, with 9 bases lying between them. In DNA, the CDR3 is TGTGCCAGCAGCCATTCAAAGAGCTCTGGGGCCAACGTCCTGACTTTC. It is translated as CASSHSKSSGANVLTF.

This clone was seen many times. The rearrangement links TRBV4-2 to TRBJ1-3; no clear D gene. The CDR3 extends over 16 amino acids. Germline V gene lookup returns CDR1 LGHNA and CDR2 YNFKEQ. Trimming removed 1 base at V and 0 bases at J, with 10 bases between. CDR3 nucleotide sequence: TGTGCCAGCAGCCAAGGTAGGAAGAGCTCTGGAAACACCATATATTTT. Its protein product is CASSQGRKSSGNTIYF.

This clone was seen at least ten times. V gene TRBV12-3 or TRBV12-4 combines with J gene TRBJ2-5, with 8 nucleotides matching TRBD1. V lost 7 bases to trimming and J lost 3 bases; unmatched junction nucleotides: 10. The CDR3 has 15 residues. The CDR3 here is CASKSARGPEETQYF. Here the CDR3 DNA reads TGTGCCAGCAAATCGGCCAGGGGGCCTGAAGAGACCCAGTACTTC.

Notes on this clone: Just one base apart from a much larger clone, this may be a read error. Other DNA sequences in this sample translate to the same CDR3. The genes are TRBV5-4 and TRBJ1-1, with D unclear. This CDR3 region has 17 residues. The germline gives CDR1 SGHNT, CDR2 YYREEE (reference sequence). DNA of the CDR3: TGTGCCAGCAGCTTGGCTCCGGGCCGGGCGGGGAACACTGAAGCCTTCTTT. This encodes CASSLAPGRAGNTEAFF. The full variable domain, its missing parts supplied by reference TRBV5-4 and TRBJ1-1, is ETGVTQSPTHLIKTRGQQVTLRCSSQSGHNTVSWYQQALGQGPQFIFQYYREEENGRGNFPPRFSGLQFPNYSSELNVNALELDDSALYLCASSLAPGRAGNTEAFFGQGTRLTVV.

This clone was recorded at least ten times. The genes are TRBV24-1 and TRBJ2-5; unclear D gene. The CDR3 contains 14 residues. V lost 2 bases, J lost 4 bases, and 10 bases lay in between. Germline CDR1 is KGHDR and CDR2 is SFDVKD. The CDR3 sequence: CATSDSKVGETQYF. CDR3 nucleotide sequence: TGTGCCACCAGTGATTCTAAAGTGGGAGAGACCCAGTACTTC.

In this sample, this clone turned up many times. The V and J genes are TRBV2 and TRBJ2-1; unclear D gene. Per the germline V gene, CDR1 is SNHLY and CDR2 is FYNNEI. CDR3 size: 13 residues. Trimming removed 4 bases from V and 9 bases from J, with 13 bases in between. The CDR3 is CASSASASGEQFF. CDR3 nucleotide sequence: TGTGCCAGCAGTGCCTCAGCCTCGGGTGAGCAGTTCTTC.

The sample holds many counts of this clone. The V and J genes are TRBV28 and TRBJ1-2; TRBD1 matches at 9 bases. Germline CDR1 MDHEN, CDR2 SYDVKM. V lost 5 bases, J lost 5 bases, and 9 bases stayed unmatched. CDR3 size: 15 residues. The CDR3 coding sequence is TGTGCCAGCAGTGCCATGGGACAGGGATCGTATGGCTACACCTTC. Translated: CASSAMGQGSYGYTF.

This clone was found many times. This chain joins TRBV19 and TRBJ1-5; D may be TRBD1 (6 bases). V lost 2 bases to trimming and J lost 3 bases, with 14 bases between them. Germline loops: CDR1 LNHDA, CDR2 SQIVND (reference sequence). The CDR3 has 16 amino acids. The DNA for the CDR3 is TGTGCCAGTAGTATACTAGGGGGACCTTCCAATCAGCCCCAGCATTTT. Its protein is CASSILGGPSNQPQHF.

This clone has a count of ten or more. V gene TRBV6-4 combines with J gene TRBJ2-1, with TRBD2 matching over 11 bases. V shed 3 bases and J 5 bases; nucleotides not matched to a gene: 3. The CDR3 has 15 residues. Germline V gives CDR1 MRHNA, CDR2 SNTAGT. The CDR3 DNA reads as TGTGCCAGCAGTGAACGACTAGCGGGGCACAATGAGCAGTTCTTC. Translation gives CASSERLAGHNEQFF.

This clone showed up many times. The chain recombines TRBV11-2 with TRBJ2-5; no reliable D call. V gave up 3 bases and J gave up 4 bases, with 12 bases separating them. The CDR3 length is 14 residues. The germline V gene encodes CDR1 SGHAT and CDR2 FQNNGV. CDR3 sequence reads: CASSFGPLTETQYF. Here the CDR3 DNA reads TGTGCCAGCAGCTTCGGGCCTCTTACAGAGACCCAGTACTTC.

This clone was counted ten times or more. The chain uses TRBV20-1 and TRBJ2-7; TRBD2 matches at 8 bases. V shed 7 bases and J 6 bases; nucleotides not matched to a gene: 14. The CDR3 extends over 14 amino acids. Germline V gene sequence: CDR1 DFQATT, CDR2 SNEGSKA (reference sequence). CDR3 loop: CSGAGVVPVREQYF. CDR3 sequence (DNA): TGCAGTGGAGCGGGAGTCGTCCCGGTTCGCGAGCAGTACTTC.

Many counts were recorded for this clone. Here the CDR3 DNA reads TGTGCCAGCAGTGACATTCGGACAGTAGAAGAAGCTTTCTTT. The encoded protein is CASSDIRTVEEAFF. J is TRBJ1-1 and V is TRBV6-1, with D possibly matching TRBD1 (6 bases). Germline assignment: CDR1 MNHNS and CDR2 SASEGT. This CDR3 is 14 amino acids long. The V end was cut by 3 bases, the J end by 8 bases, with 16 bases between.

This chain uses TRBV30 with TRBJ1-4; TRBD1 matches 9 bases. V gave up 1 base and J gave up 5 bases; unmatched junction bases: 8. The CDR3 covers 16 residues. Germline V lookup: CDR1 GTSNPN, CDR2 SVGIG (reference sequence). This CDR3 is CAWSAHPGQGNEKLFF. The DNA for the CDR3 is TGTGCCTGGAGTGCTCATCCGGGACAGGGAAATGAAAAACTGTTTTTT.

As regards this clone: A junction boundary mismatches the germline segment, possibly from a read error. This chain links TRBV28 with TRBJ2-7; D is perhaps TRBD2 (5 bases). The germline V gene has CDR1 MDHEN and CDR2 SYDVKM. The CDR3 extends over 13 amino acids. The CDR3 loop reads CASIEGNSYDQYF. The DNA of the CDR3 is TGTGCCAGCATAGAGGGAAACTCCTACGATCAGTACTTC.

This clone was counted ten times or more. As DNA, the CDR3 is TGTGCCAGTAGTTCAGGACATACAGTCGAGCAGTACTTC. It encodes CASSSGHTVEQYF. The V gene is TRBV19, the J gene TRBJ2-7; weak D call: TRBD1 (5 bases). This CDR3 region has 13 residues. The V gene lost 5 bases and the J gene lost 6 bases, with 14 bases spanning the gap. CDR1 is LNHDA and CDR2 is SQIVND in the germline V gene (reference sequence).

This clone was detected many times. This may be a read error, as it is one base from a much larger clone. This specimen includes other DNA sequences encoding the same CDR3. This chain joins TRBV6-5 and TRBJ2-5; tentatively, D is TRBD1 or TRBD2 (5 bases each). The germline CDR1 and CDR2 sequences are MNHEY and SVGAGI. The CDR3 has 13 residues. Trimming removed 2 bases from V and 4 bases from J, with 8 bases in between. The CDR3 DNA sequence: TGTGCCAGCAGTTACACGGGGCCAGAGACCCAGTACTTC. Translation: CASSYTGPETQYF.